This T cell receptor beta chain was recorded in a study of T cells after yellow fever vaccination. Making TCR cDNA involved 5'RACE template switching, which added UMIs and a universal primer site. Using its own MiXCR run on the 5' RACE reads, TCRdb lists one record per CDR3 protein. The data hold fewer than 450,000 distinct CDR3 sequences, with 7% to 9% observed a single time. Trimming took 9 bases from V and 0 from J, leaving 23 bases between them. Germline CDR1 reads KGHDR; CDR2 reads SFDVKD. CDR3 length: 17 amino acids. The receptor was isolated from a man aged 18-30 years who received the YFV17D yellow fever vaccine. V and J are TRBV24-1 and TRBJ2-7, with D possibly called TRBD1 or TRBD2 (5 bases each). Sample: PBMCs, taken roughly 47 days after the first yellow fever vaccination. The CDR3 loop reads CATGVASDEGPSYEQYV. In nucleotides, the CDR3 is TGTGCCACCGGAGTTGCGTCGGACGAGGGACCCTCCTACGAGCAGTACGTC.